Listed here are 20 T cell receptor beta chains from one sample, sequenced in a study of blood T cell repertoires in COVID-19. Produced via immunoSEQ multiplex PCR; TCRdb's table is partial and in-frame only. The table lists approximately 89,000 clones, 85% to 90% of them singletons. Sequencing used peripheral blood. These receptors were taken from a woman in her seventies with acute or convalescent COVID-19.

The genes are TRBV7-8 and TRBJ2-3, with D possibly TRBD2 on 6 matching bases. V was cut by 1 base and J by 4 bases, with 12 bases left in between. The germline V gene encodes CDR1 SGHVS and CDR2 FQNEAQ. The CDR3 totals 15 residues. The CDR3 nucleotides are TGTGCCAGCAGCTTAGGTCTAGCGAAATCAGATACGCAGTATTTT. This encodes CASSLGLAKSDTQYF. Using reference TRBV7-8 and TRBJ2-3 for the parts outside the CDR3, the full variable domain is GAGVSQSPRYKVAKRGQDVALRCDPISGHVSLFWYQQALGQGPEFLTYFQNEAQLDKSGLPSDRFFAERPEGSVSTLKIQRTQQEDSAVYLCASSLGLAKSDTQYFGPGTRLTVL.

A single count supports this clone. J is TRBJ2-1 and V is TRBV27; D uncertain. V lost 6 bases and J 10 bases, leaving 22 bases between the germline ends. Germline assignment: CDR1 MNHEY and CDR2 SMNVEV (reference sequence). This CDR3 spans 15 amino acids. DNA for the CDR3: TGTGCCAGCAGACTTAGGCCTACCCTCCGGGTCGAGCAGTTCTTC. This codes for CASRLRPTLRVEQFF.

This clone was found a few times. The chain has TRBV9 and TRBJ1-1, with D unclear. CDR1 is SGDLS, CDR2 YYNGEE, per germline. The ends were cut back, 0 bases at V and 1 base at J, with 7 bases in the middle. CDR3 length: 14 amino acids. The CDR3 region is CASSVEAGNTEAFF. CDR3 coding DNA: TGTGCCAGCAGCGTAGAGGCAGGGAACACTGAAGCTTTCTTT. The entire variable domain, with the rest obtained from reference TRBV9 and TRBJ1-1, is as follows: DSGVTQTPKHLITATGQRVTLRCSPRSGDLSVYWYQQSLDQGLQFLIQYYNGEERAKGNILERFSAQQFPDLHSELNLSSLELGDSALYFCASSVEAGNTEAFFGQGTRLTVV.

About this clone: A read error may account for a junction end that differs from germline. The gene calls are TRBV7-8 and TRBJ2-2, with D possibly matching TRBD1 (6 bases). This CDR3 is built from 16 residues. Germline assignment: CDR1 SGHVS and CDR2 FQNEAQ. The CDR3 here is CAGSRAEGGNTGELFF. The CDR3 nucleotides are TGTGCCGGCAGCCGAGCAGAAGGGGGGAACACCGGGGAGCTGTTTTTT.

The chain links TRBV28 to TRBJ2-2, with 11 bases aligning to TRBD1. The germline gives CDR1 MDHEN, CDR2 SYDVKM. Losses at the gene ends were 3 bases for V and 5 bases for J; bases not matched to a gene: 5. This CDR3 has 16 residues. CDR3 region: CASSLEWDRGTGELFF. The CDR3 nucleotides read TGTGCCAGCAGTTTGGAGTGGGACAGGGGGACCGGGGAGCTGTTTTTT.

V usage is TRBV5-6 and J usage is TRBJ1-2, with 9 bases aligning to TRBD1. Germline V gene sequence: CDR1 SGHDT, CDR2 YYEEEE. Trimming cost V 0 bases and J 2 bases; bases outside gene matches: 5. The CDR3 spans 16 residues. Here the CDR3 DNA reads TGTGCCAGCAGCTTGGCGGACAGGGGCCCAAACTATGGCTACACCTTC. This encodes CASSLADRGPNYGYTF.

This chain joins TRBV5-1 and TRBJ2-1; 9 nucleotides align to TRBD2. CDR3 length: 19 amino acids. Germline V gene sequence: CDR1 SGHRS, CDR2 YFSETQ. Unmatched junction bases numbered 25, after V lost 6 bases and J lost 9 bases. The CDR3 nucleotides read TGCGCCAGCACCCTGGGGGCTAGCGGGAATCCTTCCTCTCCCAGTGAGCAGTTCTTC. This sequence encodes CASTLGASGNPSSPSEQFF. Using reference TRBV5-1 and TRBJ2-1 for the parts outside the CDR3, the full variable domain is KAGVTQTPRYLIKTRGQQVTLSCSPISGHRSVSWYQQTPGQGLQFLFEYFSETQRNKGNFPGRFSGRQFSNSRSEMNVSTLELGDSALYLCASTLGASGNPSSPSEQFFGPGTRLTVL.

The chain links TRBV12-5 to TRBJ1-1; the D gene is possibly TRBD1 (5 bases). CDR3 length: 15 residues. V was cut by 3 bases and J by 5 bases, with 16 bases left in between. From germline, CDR1 is LGHNT and CDR2 FRNRAP. DNA of the CDR3: TGTGCTAGTGGTTTCGGGCCCCCGGGGGTTACTGAAGCTTTCTTT. Translation gives CASGFGPPGVTEAFF.

The rearrangement links TRBV12-3 or TRBV12-4 to TRBJ1-3; D call uncertain. This CDR3 has 12 amino acids. Between the trimmed V and J ends, which lost 7 bases and 1 base, there was a span of 5 bases. The CDR3 reads CASKRSGNTIYF. The CDR3 DNA is TGTGCCAGCAAGCGTTCTGGAAACACCATATATTTT.

The chain combines TRBV2 with TRBJ1-1; no reliable D call. This CDR3 spans 15 amino acids. CDR1 is SNHLY, CDR2 FYNNEI, per germline. Deletions cut 7 bases from V and 0 bases from J, with 15 bases between. CDR3 DNA sequence: TGTGCCAGCACCCAAGTGAGAGGGATGAACACTGAAGCTTTCTTT. Translated: CASTQVRGMNTEAFF.

The chain combines TRBV9 with TRBJ2-2; 7 bases agree with TRBD1. V gave up 4 bases and J gave up 2 bases; unmatched junction bases: 8. Per germline, CDR1 SGDLS and CDR2 YYNGEE. The CDR3 has 16 amino acids. For the CDR3, the DNA is TGTGCCAGCAGCCCCCAGAACAGGGGCAACACCGGGGAGCTGTTTTTT. It specifies CASSPQNRGNTGELFF.

The rearrangement uses TRBV7-8 and TRBJ1-2; D might be TRBD1 (6 bases). The ends were cut back, 5 bases at V and 2 bases at J, with 18 bases in the middle. Germline CDR1 and CDR2: SGHVS and FQNEAQ. The CDR3 has 16 amino acids. In DNA form, the CDR3 reads TGTGCCAGCAGCCGAGGAGGGGGTTTTGGGAACTATGGCTACACCTTC. Amino acids: CASSRGGGFGNYGYTF.

The V call is TRBV27, the J call TRBJ1-2, with 7 bases that match TRBD1. This CDR3 region has 13 residues. J was trimmed by 4 bases and V by 6 bases; bases with no gene match: 5. Per germline, CDR1 MNHEY and CDR2 SMNVEV (reference sequence). The CDR3 DNA reads as TGTGCCAGCAGCCCGTGGACAGGCTATGGCTACACCTTC. This encodes CASSPWTGYGYTF.

The V gene is TRBV7-2, the J gene TRBJ2-3; TRBD2 matches at 13 bases. Germline V lookup: CDR1 SGHTA, CDR2 FQGNSA. V dropped 5 bases and J dropped 1; count of bases not matched to a gene: 6. This CDR3 comprises 17 residues. CDR3 bases: TGTGCCAGCAGCGCCCGGACTAGCGGGGGAGGCACAGATACGCAGTATTTT. It yields the protein CASSARTSGGGTDTQYF.

The chain uses TRBV11-3 and TRBJ2-4; TRBD1 matches at 8 bases. The V gene end was trimmed by 2 bases and the J gene end by 2 bases; junction bases not matched to a gene: 5. Per the germline V gene, CDR1 is SGHNT and CDR2 is YENEEA. This CDR3 region has 16 residues. CDR3 in DNA: TGTGCCAGCAGCTTACAGGGGGCGCATACCAAAAACATTCAGTACTTC. Translation gives CASSLQGAHTKNIQYF.

CDR3 loop: CASSWERAEAFF. As DNA, the CDR3 is TGTGCCAGCAGCTGGGAGCGGGCTGAAGCTTTCTTT. V usage is TRBV5-5 and J usage is TRBJ1-1; D is unresolved. Germline CDR1 is SGHKS and CDR2 is YYEKEE (reference sequence). V shed 3 bases and J shed 6 bases, with 9 bases lying between them. The CDR3 has 12 residues.

The chain combines TRBV7-6 with TRBJ1-6, with 7 bases lining up with TRBD1. Germline loops: CDR1 SGHVS, CDR2 FNYEAQ. The V segment lost 5 bases and the J segment 10 bases; nucleotides outside the gene matches: 2. This CDR3 is built from 12 residues. CDR3 region: CASSLGQSPLHF. The DNA of the CDR3 is TGTGCCAGCAGCCTGGGACAGTCACCCCTCCACTTT.

The V and J genes are TRBV10-3 and TRBJ2-5; tentative D call: TRBD1 (5 bases). The CDR3 contains 14 residues. The V gene lost 5 bases and the J gene lost 1 base, with 11 bases spanning the gap. The V gene's germline CDR1 is ENHRY and CDR2 SYGVKD. CDR3 loop: CAISYQGSQETQYF. DNA of the CDR3: TGTGCCATCAGTTATCAGGGATCCCAAGAGACCCAGTACTTC.

V usage is TRBV7-9 and J usage is TRBJ2-5, with D possibly TRBD2 on 6 matching bases. The V gene's germline CDR1 is SEHNR and CDR2 FQNEAQ (reference sequence). The germline V and J ends were trimmed by 1 base and 5 bases, with 20 bases remaining between them. CDR3 length equals 17 residues. CDR3 nucleotide sequence: TGTGCCAGCAGCTTAGTCCGGGCAGGGAGGCCCAAGGAGACCCAGTACTTC. It specifies CASSLVRAGRPKETQYF.

V usage is TRBV28 and J usage is TRBJ2-5, with a possible D match to TRBD2 (6 bases). This CDR3 is 15 amino acids long. Trimming took off 4 bases at V and 2 bases at J, with 14 bases between the two ends. Germline V gene data show CDR1 as MDHEN and CDR2 as SYDVKM. CDR3 DNA sequence: TGTGCCAGCAGTTCCTCGGCGGGATCGCAAGAGACCCAGTACTTC. This encodes CASSSSAGSQETQYF.